This T cell receptor beta chain emerged from a study of cytomegalovirus exposure and HLA in healthy donors. In germline, CDR1 is SNHLY, CDR2 FYNNEI. Trimming at V came to 3 bases and at J to 2 bases, leaving 9 bases not matched to a gene. The CDR3 has 16 amino acids. Notes on the study in general: In a later analysis, TCR beta V- and J-gene trimming showed a link to a missense DCLRE1C variant. Indistinguishable V segments, including TRBV6-2 and TRBV6-3, were excluded. Under in vitro conditions, three CMV-associated chains were confirmed as specific for CMV antigens.

The PCR contained 60 Vbeta and 13 Jbeta primers. Profiled with immunoSEQ multiplex PCR; TCRdb holds only in-frame clones, not every one. The table lists approximately 89,000 clones, 62% of them singletons. With respect to this clone: The antigen is unknown. Since no conserved phenylalanine or tryptophan closes the CDR3, a read error is the likely cause.

At sampling all donors were nominally healthy, likely with unrecorded immune exposures. The source material was PBMCs. This TCR was recovered from a woman in her twenties or thirties in good health and CMV-seropositive. The chain combines TRBV2 with TRBJ2-7; 8 nucleotides agree with TRBD2. In DNA, the CDR3 is TGTGCCAGCAGTGATTTTGGGCGGGGGGCCGCCTACGAGCAGTACCTC. Its protein is CASSDFGRGAAYEQYL.